A single sample gave rise to the 6 T cell receptor beta chains below, sequenced in a study of T cell clonality in common variable immunodeficiency. Broader study findings: Common variable immunodeficiency TCR beta sequences reportedly had fewer deletions and N-nucleotide insertions.

Libraries were prepared by immunoSEQ multiplex PCR; TCRdb keeps only in-frame clonotypes and omits some of them. Recorded here are fewer than 12,000 clones, with no singletons, and the ten leading clones hold roughly 6.2%. Their antigen targets remain unknown. The specimen was peripheral blood mononuclear cells. The receptors derive from a human donor with common variable immunodeficiency.

By share, this clone ranks as medium-sized (0.01 to 0.1%). The missing CDR3 end, 3 residues past where the read stops, is filled in from the germline J gene. The chain joins TRBV19 to TRBJ2-7, with D possibly TRBD2 on 7 matching bases. The V gene's germline CDR1 is LNHDA and CDR2 SQIVND (reference sequence). V was shortened by 2 bases and J by 2 bases, with 13 bases between the two germline ends. This CDR3 region has 15 residues. CDR3 amino acids: CASSIFGGPAYEQYF. The sequenced part of the CDR3 DNA is TGTGCCAGTAGTATATTCGGGGGGCCCGCCTACGAG.

Within the sample, this clone is medium-sized (0.01 to 0.1%). Read data end 3 residues before the CDR3 end; the end is taken from the germline J gene. The chain joins TRBV5-1 to TRBJ1-2; no clear D. Germline V gene sequence: CDR1 SGHRS, CDR2 YFSETQ. V gave up 4 bases and J gave up 5 bases, with 24 bases separating them. This CDR3 contains 17 residues. This chain's CDR3 is CASSPNQETRSGYGYTF. The DNA read from the CDR3 is TGCGCCAGCAGCCCAAACCAAGAAACAAGGTCCGGGTATGGC.

In the case of this clone: Read coverage stops 3 residues before the CDR3 terminus; the germline J gene supplies the remainder. This chain links TRBV18 with TRBJ2-1, with 10 bases fitting TRBD2. The germline gives CDR1 KGHSH, CDR2 LQKENI. The junction had 17 bases not matched to a gene; V was cut back by 3 bases and J by 6 bases. This CDR3 comprises 19 residues. The CDR3 bases that were read are TGTGCCAGCTCACCGACCACGTCTAGCGGGAGTATGGGGGTCAATGAG. This encodes CASSPTTSSGSMGVNE. The full CDR3 sequence reads CASSPTTSSGSMGVNEQFF. Based on the CDR3 plus reference TRBV18 and TRBJ2-1, the full variable domain is NAGVMQNPRHLVRRRGQEARLRCSPMKGHSHVYWYRQLPEEGLKFMVYLQKENIIDESGMPKERFSAEFPKEGPSILRIQQVVRGDSAAYFCASSPTTSSGSMGVNEQFFGPGTRLTVL.

This clone was counted only a few times. Partial CDR3 DNA: TGTGCCAGTAGTATCCGGACTAGCGGGAGAGGTGAG. This codes for CASSIRTSGRGE. The full CDR3 reads CASSIRTSGRGEQFF. This chain joins TRBV19 and TRBJ2-1; 13 bases map to TRBD2. Sequencing ends 3 residues short of the CDR3 end; the germline J gene provides the rest. Germline V gene data show CDR1 as LNHDA and CDR2 as SQIVND (reference sequence). V lost 3 bases and J lost 9; bases outside the gene matches: 5. This CDR3 comprises 15 residues.

Notes on this clone: The read falls 3 residues short of the CDR3 end, and the missing part is taken from the germline J gene. The rearrangement uses TRBV7-6 and TRBJ2-5, with a possible D match to TRBD2 (5 bases). Per germline, CDR1 SGHVS and CDR2 FNYEAQ. Trimming stripped 3 bases from V and 2 bases from J, with 10 bases between. This CDR3 has 14 amino acids. The CDR3 here is CASSFSDVQETQYF. CDR3 bases read: TGTGCCAGCAGCTTTAGCGATGTACAAGAGACC. Looking up the rest from reference TRBV7-6 and TRBJ2-5 gives the full variable domain: GAGVSQSPRYKVTKRGQDVALRCDPISGHVSLYWYRQALGQGPEFLTYFNYEAQQDKSGLPNDRFSAERPEGSISTLTIQRTEQRDSAMYRCASSFSDVQETQYFGPGTRLLVL.

Comment on this clone: The read ends 3 residues shy of where the CDR3 ends; the end is completed using the germline J gene. The genes are TRBV20-1 and TRBJ2-5, with 10 positions matching TRBD1. This CDR3 is 15 amino acids long. Germline V lookup: CDR1 DFQATT, CDR2 SNEGSKA (reference sequence). J gave up 5 bases and V 0 bases, and 6 bases lay outside the gene matches. CDR3 loop: CSAREPGQGWETQYF. Incomplete CDR3 DNA: TGCAGTGCTAGAGAACCGGGACAGGGGTGGGAGACC.